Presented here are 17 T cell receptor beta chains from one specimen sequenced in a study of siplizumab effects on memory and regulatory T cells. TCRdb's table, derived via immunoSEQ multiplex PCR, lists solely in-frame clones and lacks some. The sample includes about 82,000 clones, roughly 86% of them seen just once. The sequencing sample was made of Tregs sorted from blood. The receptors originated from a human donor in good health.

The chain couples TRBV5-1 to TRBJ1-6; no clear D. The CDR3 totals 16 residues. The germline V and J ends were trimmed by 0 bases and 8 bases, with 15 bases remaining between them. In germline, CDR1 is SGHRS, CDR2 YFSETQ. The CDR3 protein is CASSLGAGPPDSPLHF. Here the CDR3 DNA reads TGCGCCAGCAGCTTGGGCGCAGGACCACCTGATTCACCCCTCCACTTT. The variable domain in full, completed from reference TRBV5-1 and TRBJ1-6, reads KAGVTQTPRYLIKTRGQQVTLSCSPISGHRSVSWYQQTPGQGLQFLFEYFSETQRNKGNFPGRFSGRQFSNSRSEMNVSTLELGDSALYLCASSLGAGPPDSPLHFGNGTRLTVT.

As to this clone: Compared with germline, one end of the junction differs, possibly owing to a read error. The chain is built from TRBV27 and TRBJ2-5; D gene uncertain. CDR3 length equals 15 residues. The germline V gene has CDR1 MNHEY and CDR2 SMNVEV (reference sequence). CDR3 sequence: CASSLSMYRQGTQYF. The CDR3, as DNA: TGTGCCAGCAGTTTATCGATGTACAGACAAGGGACCCAGTACTTC.

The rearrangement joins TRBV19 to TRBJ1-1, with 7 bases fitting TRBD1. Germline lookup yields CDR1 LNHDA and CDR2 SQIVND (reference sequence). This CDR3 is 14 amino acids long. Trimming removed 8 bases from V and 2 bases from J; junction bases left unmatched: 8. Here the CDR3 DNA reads TGTGCCAGTGGAAGGGACAGCCTTAACACTGAAGCTTTCTTT. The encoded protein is CASGRDSLNTEAFF. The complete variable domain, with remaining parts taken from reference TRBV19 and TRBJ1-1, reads DGGITQSPKYLFRKEGQNVTLSCEQNLNHDAMYWYRQDPGQGLRLIYYSQIVNDFQKGDIAEGYSVSREKKESFPLTVTSAQKNPTAFYLCASGRDSLNTEAFFGQGTRLTVV.

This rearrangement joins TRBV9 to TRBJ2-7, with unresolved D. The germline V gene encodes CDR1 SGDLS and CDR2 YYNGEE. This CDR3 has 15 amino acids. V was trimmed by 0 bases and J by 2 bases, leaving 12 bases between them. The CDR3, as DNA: TGTGCCAGCAGCGTAGAGGCAGCCCCGACCTACGAGCAGTACTTC. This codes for CASSVEAAPTYEQYF.

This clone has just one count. The CDR3 bases are TGTGCCAGCACGCGGACTAGGACGTATTTT. Translating it yields CASTRTRTYF. This chain connects TRBV7-9 to TRBJ2-3, with 7 positions matching TRBD2. Trimming at V came to 7 bases and at J to 14 bases, leaving 6 bases not matched to a gene. This CDR3 region has 10 residues. In germline, CDR1 is SEHNR, CDR2 FQNEAQ (reference sequence).

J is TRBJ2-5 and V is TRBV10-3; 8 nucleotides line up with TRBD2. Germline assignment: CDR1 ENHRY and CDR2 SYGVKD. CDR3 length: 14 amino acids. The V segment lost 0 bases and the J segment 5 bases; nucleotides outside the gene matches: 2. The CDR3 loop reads CAISESTGGETQYF. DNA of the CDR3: TGTGCCATCAGTGAGTCGACGGGGGGGGAGACCCAGTACTTC.

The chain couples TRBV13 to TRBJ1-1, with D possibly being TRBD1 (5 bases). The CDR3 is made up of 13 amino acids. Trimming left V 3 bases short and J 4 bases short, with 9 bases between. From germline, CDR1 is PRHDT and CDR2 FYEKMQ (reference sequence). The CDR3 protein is CASSFQGGTEAFF. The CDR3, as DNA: TGTGCCAGCAGCTTCCAGGGCGGCACTGAAGCTTTCTTT.

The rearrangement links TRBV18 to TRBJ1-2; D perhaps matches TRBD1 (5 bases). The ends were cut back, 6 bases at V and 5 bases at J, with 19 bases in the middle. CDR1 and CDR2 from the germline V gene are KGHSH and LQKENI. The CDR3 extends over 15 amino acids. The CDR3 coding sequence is TGTGCCAGCTCTCCAGTCGGACAAGGGTTGTATGGCTACACCTTC. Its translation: CASSPVGQGLYGYTF.

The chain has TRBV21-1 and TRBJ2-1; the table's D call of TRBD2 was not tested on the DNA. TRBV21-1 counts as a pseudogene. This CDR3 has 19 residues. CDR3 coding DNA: TGTGCCAGCAGCAATTCCGGGACTAGCGGCGGGAGCTCCTACAATGAGCAGTTCTTC. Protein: CASSNSGTSGGSSYNEQFF.

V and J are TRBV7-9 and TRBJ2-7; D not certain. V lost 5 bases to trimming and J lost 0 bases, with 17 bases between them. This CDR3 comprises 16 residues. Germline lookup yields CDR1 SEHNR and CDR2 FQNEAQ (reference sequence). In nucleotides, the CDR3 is TGTGCCAGCAGCCCGCCCCCGGGCATGGGCTCCTACGAGCAGTACTTC. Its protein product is CASSPPPGMGSYEQYF. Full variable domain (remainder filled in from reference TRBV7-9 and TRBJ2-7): DTGVSQNPRHKITKRGQNVTFRCDPISEHNRLYWYRQTLGQGPEFLTYFQNEAQLEKSRLLSDRFSAERPKGSFSTLEIQRTEQGDSAMYLCASSPPPGMGSYEQYFGPGTRLTVT.

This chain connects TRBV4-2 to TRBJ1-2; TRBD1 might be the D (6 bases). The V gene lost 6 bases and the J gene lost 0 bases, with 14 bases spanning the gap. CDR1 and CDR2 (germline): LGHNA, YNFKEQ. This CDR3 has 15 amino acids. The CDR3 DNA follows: TGTGCCAGCAGGACACAGGGAACCCCTAACTATGGCTACACCTTC. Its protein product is CASRTQGTPNYGYTF.

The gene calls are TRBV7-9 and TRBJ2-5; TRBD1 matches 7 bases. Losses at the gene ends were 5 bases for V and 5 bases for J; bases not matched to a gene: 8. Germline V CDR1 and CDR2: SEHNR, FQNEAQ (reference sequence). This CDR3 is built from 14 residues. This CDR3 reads CASSPKGAKETQYF. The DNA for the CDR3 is TGTGCCAGCAGCCCCAAGGGGGCCAAGGAGACCCAGTACTTC.

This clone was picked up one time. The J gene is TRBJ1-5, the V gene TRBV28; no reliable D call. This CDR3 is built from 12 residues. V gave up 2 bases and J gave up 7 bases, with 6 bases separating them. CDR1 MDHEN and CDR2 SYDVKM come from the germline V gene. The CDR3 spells CASSLLEQPQHF. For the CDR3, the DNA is TGTGCCAGCAGTTTACTTGAGCAGCCCCAGCATTTT. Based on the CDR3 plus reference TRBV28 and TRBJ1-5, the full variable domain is DVKVTQSSRYLVKRTGEKVFLECVQDMDHENMFWYRQDPGLGLRLIYFSYDVKMKEKGDIPEGYSVSREKKERFSLILESASTNQTSMYLCASSLLEQPQHFGDGTRLSIL.

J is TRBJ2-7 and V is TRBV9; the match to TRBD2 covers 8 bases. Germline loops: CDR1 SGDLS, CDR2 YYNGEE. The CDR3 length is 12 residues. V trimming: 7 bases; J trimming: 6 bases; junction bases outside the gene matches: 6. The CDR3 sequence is CASGTRDREQYF. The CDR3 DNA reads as TGTGCCAGCGGGACTAGGGATCGCGAGCAGTACTTC.

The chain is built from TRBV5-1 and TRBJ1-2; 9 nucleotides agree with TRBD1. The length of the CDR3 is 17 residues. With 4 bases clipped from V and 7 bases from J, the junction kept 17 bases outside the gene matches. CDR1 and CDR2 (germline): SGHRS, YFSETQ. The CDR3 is CASSRTSTGTGSVGYTF. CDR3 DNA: TGCGCCAGCAGCCGTACCTCGACCGGGACAGGGAGTGTTGGCTACACCTTC.

The CDR3 protein is CASSRSSTGGTEAFF. The CDR3 DNA reads TGCGCCAGCAGCCGGTCTTCGACAGGGGGCACTGAAGCTTTCTTT. This chain links TRBV5-1 with TRBJ1-1; 9 bases match TRBD1. CDR1 is SGHRS, CDR2 YFSETQ, per germline. The V gene end was trimmed by 4 bases and the J gene end by 4 bases; junction bases not matched to a gene: 8. There are 15 residues in the CDR3.

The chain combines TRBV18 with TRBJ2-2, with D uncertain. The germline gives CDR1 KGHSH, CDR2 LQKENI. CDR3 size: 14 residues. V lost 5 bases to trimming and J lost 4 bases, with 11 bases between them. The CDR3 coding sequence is TGTGCCAGCTCATCAGATTGGGCCACCGGGGAGCTGTTTTTT. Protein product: CASSSDWATGELFF.